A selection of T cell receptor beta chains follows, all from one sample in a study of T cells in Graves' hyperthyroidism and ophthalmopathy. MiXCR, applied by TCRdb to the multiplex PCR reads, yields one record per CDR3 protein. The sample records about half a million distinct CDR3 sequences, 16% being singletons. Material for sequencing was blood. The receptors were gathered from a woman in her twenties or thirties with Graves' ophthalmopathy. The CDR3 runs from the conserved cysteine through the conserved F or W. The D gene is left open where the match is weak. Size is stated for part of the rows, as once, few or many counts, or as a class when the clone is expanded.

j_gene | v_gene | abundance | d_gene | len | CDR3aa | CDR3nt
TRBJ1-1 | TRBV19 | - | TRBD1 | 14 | CASSPTGDKTEAFF | TGTGCCAGTAGTCCCACAGGGGACAAAACTGAAGCTTTCTTT
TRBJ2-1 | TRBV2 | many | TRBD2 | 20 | CASSGGVGTSGRYYYNEQFF | TGTGCCAGCAGTGGGGGGGTTGGGACTAGCGGGAGGTACTACTACAATGAGCAGTTCTTC
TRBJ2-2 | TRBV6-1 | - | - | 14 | CASIGRPGVGELFF | TGTGCCAGCATAGGTCGGCCTGGGGTCGGGGAGCTGTTTTTT
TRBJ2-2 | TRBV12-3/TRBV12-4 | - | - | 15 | CASRGGTGNTGELFF | TGTGCCAGCAGGGGAGGGACAGGGAACACCGGGGAGCTGTTTTTT
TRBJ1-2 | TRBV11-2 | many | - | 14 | CASRGAVVKYGYTF | TGTGCCAGCAGGGGGGCAGTAGTTAAATATGGCTACACCTTC
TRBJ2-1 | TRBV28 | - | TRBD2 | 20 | CASRINPGLAGVWPYNEQFF | TGTGCCAGCAGAATTAACCCGGGACTAGCGGGAGTTTGGCCCTACAATGAGCAGTTCTTC
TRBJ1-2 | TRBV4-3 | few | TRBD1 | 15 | CASSRETGANYGYTF | TGCGCCAGCAGCCGAGAGACAGGGGCCAACTATGGCTACACCTTC
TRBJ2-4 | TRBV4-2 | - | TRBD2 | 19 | CASSQDGLAGGPTKNIQYF | TGTGCCAGCAGCCAAGACGGACTAGCGGGAGGGCCAACCAAAAACATTCAGTACTTC
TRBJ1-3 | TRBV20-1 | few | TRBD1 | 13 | CSASQGAGNTIYF | TGCAGTGCTTCTCAGGGGGCTGGAAACACCATATATTTT
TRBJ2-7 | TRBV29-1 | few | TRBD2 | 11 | CSVSSGDEQYF | TGCAGCGTTTCTAGCGGGGACGAGCAGTACTTC
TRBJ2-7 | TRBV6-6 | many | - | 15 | CASSYSDAPNYEQYF | TGTGCCAGCAGTTACTCGGACGCACCGAACTACGAGCAGTACTTC
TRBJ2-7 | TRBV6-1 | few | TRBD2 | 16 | CASSFKGGRDSYEQYF | TGTGCCAGCAGTTTCAAGGGCGGGAGGGATTCCTACGAGCAGTACTTC
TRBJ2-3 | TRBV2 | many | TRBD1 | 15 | CASSGDSTSTDTQYF | TGTGCCAGCAGTGGGGACAGCACTAGCACAGATACGCAGTATTTT
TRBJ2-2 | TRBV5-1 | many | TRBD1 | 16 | CASSLDGTVNTGELFF | TGCGCCAGCAGCTTGGACGGGACAGTGAACACCGGGGAGCTGTTTTTT
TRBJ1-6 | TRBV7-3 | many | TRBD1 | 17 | CASSLRVSDRANSPLHF | TGTGCCAGCAGCTTAAGAGTTTCGGACAGGGCAAATTCACCCCTCCACTTT
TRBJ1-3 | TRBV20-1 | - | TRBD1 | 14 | CSARTTGEMNTIYF | TGCAGTGCTAGAACAACAGGGGAAATGAACACCATATATTTT
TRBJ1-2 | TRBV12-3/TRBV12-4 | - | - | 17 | CASSLEPRPTTNYSYTF | TGTGCCAGCAGTTTAGAACCACGACCGACGACCAACTATAGCTACACCTTC
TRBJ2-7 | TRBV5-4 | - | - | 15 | CASSLGRGMSREQYF | TGTGCCAGCAGCTTGGGCCGGGGAATGAGTCGCGAGCAGTACTTC
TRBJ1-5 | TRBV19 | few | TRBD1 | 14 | CASMGDREYQPQHF | TGTGCCAGTATGGGGGACAGAGAATATCAGCCCCAGCATTTT
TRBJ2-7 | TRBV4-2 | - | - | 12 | CASSQEGFEQYF | TGTGCCAGCAGCCAAGAAGGGTTCGAGCAGTACTTC
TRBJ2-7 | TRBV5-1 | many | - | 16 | CASSLGPGTQTYEQYF | TGCGCCAGCAGCTTGGGACCCGGGACACAAACCTACGAGCAGTACTTC
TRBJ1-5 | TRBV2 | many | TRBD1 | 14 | CASSEQGARQPQHF | TGTGCCAGCAGTGAACAGGGGGCAAGACAGCCCCAGCATTTT
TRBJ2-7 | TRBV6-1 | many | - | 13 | CASRRDPTYEQYF | TGTGCCAGCAGGCGGGATCCTACCTACGAGCAGTACTTC
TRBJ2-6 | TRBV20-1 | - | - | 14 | CSADRLPGANVLTF | TGCAGTGCCGATAGATTACCTGGGGCCAACGTCCTGACTTTC
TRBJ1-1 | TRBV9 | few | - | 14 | CASSTMTRNTEAFF | TGTGCCAGCAGCACAATGACGCGGAACACTGAAGCTTTCTTT
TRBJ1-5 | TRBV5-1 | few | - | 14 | CASSYDGYNQPQHF | TGCGCCAGCAGTTATGACGGATACAATCAGCCCCAGCATTTT
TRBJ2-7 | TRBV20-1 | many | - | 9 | CSASHEQYF | TGCAGTGCTAGTCACGAGCAGTACTTC
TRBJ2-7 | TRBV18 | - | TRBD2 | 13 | CASSPRAGDEQYF | TGTGCCAGCTCACCCAGGGCGGGGGACGAGCAGTACTTC
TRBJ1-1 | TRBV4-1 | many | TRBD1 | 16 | CASSQISGQGDTEAFF | TGCGCCAGCAGCCAGATCTCGGGACAGGGGGACACTGAAGCTTTCTTT
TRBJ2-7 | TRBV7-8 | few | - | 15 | CASSLGGGSSLEQHF | TGTGCCAGCAGCTTAGGTGGCGGCTCGTCCTTGGAGCAGCACTTC
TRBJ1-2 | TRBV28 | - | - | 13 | CANSSGQLYGYTF | TGTGCCAACAGTTCCGGGCAGCTCTATGGCTACACCTTC
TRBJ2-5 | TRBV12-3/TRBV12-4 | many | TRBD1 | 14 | CASSWDRGMKTQYF | TGTGCCAGCAGTTGGGACAGGGGTATGAAGACCCAGTACTTC
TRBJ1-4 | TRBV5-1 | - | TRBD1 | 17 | CASSWTAGGLSNEKLFF | TGCGCCAGCAGCTGGACCGCAGGGGGCTTATCTAATGAAAAACTGTTTTTT
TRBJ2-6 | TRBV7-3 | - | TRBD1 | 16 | CASSLRQGAGANVLTF | TGTGCCAGCAGCTTGCGCCAGGGGGCTGGGGCCAACGTCCTGACTTTC
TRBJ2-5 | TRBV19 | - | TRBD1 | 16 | CASSIRNRGRQETQYF | TGTGCCAGTAGTATTCGCAACAGGGGGCGACAAGAGACCCAGTACTTC
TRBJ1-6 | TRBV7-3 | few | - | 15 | CASSSEPILGSPLHF | TGTGCCAGCAGCTCTGAACCAATACTCGGGTCACCCCTCCACTTT
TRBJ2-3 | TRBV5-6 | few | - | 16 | CASSLVGVGSTDTQYF | TGTGCCAGCAGCTTGGTCGGTGTAGGTAGCACAGATACGCAGTATTTT
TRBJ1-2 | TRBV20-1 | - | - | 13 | CSARTVANYGYTF | TGCAGTGCTCGGACAGTCGCTAACTATGGCTACACCTTC
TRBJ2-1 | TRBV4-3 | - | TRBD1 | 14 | CASRRDRDYNEQFF | TGCGCCAGCCGCCGGGACAGGGACTACAATGAGCAGTTCTTC
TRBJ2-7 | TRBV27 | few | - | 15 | CASSSSAGISYEQYF | TGTGCCAGCAGTTCAAGCGCTGGGATCAGCTACGAGCAGTACTTC
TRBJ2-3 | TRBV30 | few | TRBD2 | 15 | CAWTLTSGTRDTQYF | TGTGCCTGGACCTTGACTAGCGGGACACGAGATACGCAGTATTTT
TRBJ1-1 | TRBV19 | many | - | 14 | CASSMRKGNTEAFF | TGTGCCAGTAGTATGAGGAAAGGGAACACTGAAGCTTTCTTT
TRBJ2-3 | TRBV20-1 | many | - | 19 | CSAHYSTGTGSGEEDTQYF | TGCAGTGCGCACTATTCGACAGGCACCGGGTCTGGGGAGGAAGATACGCAGTATTTT
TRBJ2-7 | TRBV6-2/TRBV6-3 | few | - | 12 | CASTRLGLEQYF | TGTGCCAGCACCCGACTAGGTCTCGAGCAGTACTTC
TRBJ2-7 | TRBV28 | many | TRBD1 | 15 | CASYEGPDRVHEQYF | TGTGCCAGCTACGAGGGCCCGGACAGGGTACACGAGCAGTACTTC
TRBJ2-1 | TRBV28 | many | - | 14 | CASSLGRVGNEQFF | TGTGCCAGCAGTCTAGGCAGGGTCGGGAATGAGCAGTTCTTC
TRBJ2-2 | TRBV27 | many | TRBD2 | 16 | CASSLSGGMGTGELFF | TGTGCCAGCAGTTTATCGGGAGGGATGGGCACCGGGGAGCTGTTTTTT
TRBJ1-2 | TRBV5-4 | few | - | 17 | CASNPYESTAGNYGYTF | TGTGCCAGCAACCCATACGAATCGACAGCGGGCAACTATGGCTACACCTTC
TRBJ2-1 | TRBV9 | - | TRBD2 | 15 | CASSGAGTSAGEQFF | TGTGCCAGCAGCGGCGCCGGGACTAGCGCGGGTGAGCAGTTCTTC
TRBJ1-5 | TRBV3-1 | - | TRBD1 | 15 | CASSQSGTGPTPQHF | TGTGCCAGCAGCCAGAGCGGGACAGGTCCGACGCCCCAGCATTTT
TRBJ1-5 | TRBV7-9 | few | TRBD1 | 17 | CASSSSRDRGSGQPQHF | TGTGCCAGCAGCTCGAGCCGGGACAGGGGTTCAGGGCAGCCCCAGCATTTT
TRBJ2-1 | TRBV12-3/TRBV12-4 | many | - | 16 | CASSLAPGNPYNEQFF | TGTGCCAGCAGTTTAGCGCCAGGGAACCCATACAATGAGCAGTTCTTC